Listed below are T cell receptor beta chains from one sample, sequenced in a study of T cell clonotyping in hematopoietic cell transplantation. The protocol was immunoSEQ multiplex PCR, while the TCRdb copy is restricted to in-frame clones and leaves out a portion. The sample lists tens of thousands of clones, 80% to 90% occurring once. The sequences come from peripheral blood mononuclear cells, collected before stem cell transplant. The origin of the receptors is a man aged 60 to 69 with biphenotypic leukemia. Some clones in this sample may be carry-over from other donors' samples. Both conserved end residues are part of each CDR3. The D gene is left open where the match is weak. Size values are once, few and many counts, or a class for expanded clones, and some rows have none.

. TRBJ2-7 TRBV28 . TGTGCCAGCAGTAGCAGGGCAGGGGCGGTCGCCTACGAGCAGTACTTC CASSSRAGAVAYEQYF
. TRBJ1-2 TRBV28 . TGTGCCAGCAGTTTACCTCGGGACACTGCTAACTATGGCTACACCTTC CASSLPRDTANYGYTF
. TRBJ1-5 TRBV21-1 . TGTGCCAGCAGCGCCCCAGACAGGGTTGATCAGCCCCAGCATTTT CASSAPDRVDQPQHF
few TRBJ1-1 TRBV7-2 . TGTGCCAGCAGCTTAGGAGGGCGGGATGAAGCTTTCTTT CASSLGGRDEAFF
. TRBJ2-7 TRBV11-2 . TGTGCCAGCAGCTTAGACGCCGGGGACTCCTCCTACGAGCAGTACTTC CASSLDAGDSSYEQYF
. TRBJ2-6 TRBV30 . TGTGCCTGGAGTCGGCCAGACACCTCTGGGGCCAACGTCCTGACTTTC CAWSRPDTSGANVLTF
. TRBJ1-2 TRBV30 TRBD1 TGTGCCTGGAGTCGGGACAGGCCAAAGGGCTACACCTTC CAWSRDRPKGYTF
. TRBJ2-3 TRBV19 TRBD2 TGTGCCAGTAGTATGTACGCTAGCGGAATCACAGATACGCAGTATTTT CASSMYASGITDTQYF
. TRBJ2-5 TRBV5-1 TRBD2 TGCGCCAGCAGCTTGAGGGGGACTAGCGGGAGCATCCAAGAGACCCAGTACTTC CASSLRGTSGSIQETQYF
. TRBJ2-1 TRBV19 . TGTGCCAGTAGTAAGAGCCAGTCCTACAATGAGCAGTTCTTC CASSKSQSYNEQFF
few TRBJ1-2 TRBV9 TRBD1 TGTGCCAGCAGCGCCTCAGGGGGCTACTATGGCTACACCTTC CASSASGGYYGYTF
. TRBJ1-2 TRBV4-2 TRBD1 TGTGCCAGCAGCCTGGACAGGGGGCATTCTCTTGGGACTAGCTATGGCTACACCTTC CASSLDRGHSLGTSYGYTF
. TRBJ2-7 TRBV30 . TGTGCCTGGGGGGCAGGAGGGGTCTACGAGCAGTACTTC CAWGAGGVYEQYF
. TRBJ2-1 TRBV4-2 . TGTGCCAGCAGCCAAGGCAGAGGCTCCTACAATGAGCAGTTCTTC CASSQGRGSYNEQFF
once TRBJ1-1 TRBV30 . TGTGCCTGGATTTCGGGAGACAGTATTGAAGCTTTCTTT CAWISGDSIEAFF
. TRBJ1-1 TRBV6-6 . TGTGCCAGCAGTCCCTCAGGGAGTCTCACTGAAGCTTTCTTT CASSPSGSLTEAFF
. TRBJ2-7 TRBV7-9 . TGTGCCAGCAGTCCGAGGCTAGGGGGCTACGAGCAGTACTTC CASSPRLGGYEQYF
once TRBJ2-1 TRBV20-1 . TGCAGTGCTGCGTACAATGAGCAGTTCTTC CSAAYNEQFF
. TRBJ2-7 TRBV6-6 . TGTGCCAGCAAAGCGGAGGACCACATTCACGAGCAGTACTTC CASKAEDHIHEQYF
. TRBJ2-2 TRBV2 TRBD2 TGTGCCAGCAGTGTACTAGCGGCAAACACCGGGGAGCTGTTTTTT CASSVLAANTGELFF
few TRBJ1-2 TRBV30 TRBD1 TGTGCCTGGAGTCTACTTCGGACAGGGAATCTTAACTATGGCTACACCTTC CAWSLLRTGNLNYGYTF
. TRBJ2-5 TRBV5-8 TRBD2 TGTGCCAGCAGGATGAGCGGGATAGAGACCCAGTACTTC CASRMSGIETQYF
. TRBJ1-1 TRBV5-1 TRBD1 TGCGCCAGCAGCTTGGGTACCGGACAGGGGATGTGGAGCACTGAAGCTTTCTTT CASSLGTGQGMWSTEAFF
few TRBJ1-2 TRBV10-3 . TGTGCCATCAGTGAGTCGGGTCCAGGGACCTATGGCTACACCTTC CAISESGPGTYGYTF
. TRBJ1-1 TRBV7-2 . TGTGCCAGCAGCTTGAGGGGAGGGGAGCGCGAAGCTTTCTTT CASSLRGGEREAFF
once TRBJ1-2 TRBV30 . TGTGCCTGGAGTCCCCCGGGGGCTAACTATGGCTACACCTTC CAWSPPGANYGYTF
. TRBJ2-7 TRBV6-1 TRBD1 TGTGCCAGCAGCGAGACGACAGGGTCCGACGAGCAGTACTTC CASSETTGSDEQYF
. TRBJ2-7 TRBV27 . TGTGCCAGCAGTTTACTGGGGCTCTCCTACGAGCAGTACTTC CASSLLGLSYEQYF
once TRBJ2-7 TRBV4-1 . TGCGCCAGCAGCCAAGATATTGGGAAATCGTCCTACGAGCAGTACTTC CASSQDIGKSSYEQYF
. TRBJ2-5 TRBV7-8 . TGTGCCAGCAGCTTCGGACGCCAAGAGACCCAGTACTTC CASSFGRQETQYF
. TRBJ2-5 TRBV2 . TGTGCCAGCAGAAGGGGACAACAAGAGACCCAGTACTTC CASRRGQQETQYF
. TRBJ2-7 TRBV6-1 TRBD2 TGTGCCAGCATGAGGGAGGGCCACTACGAGCAGTACTTC CASMREGHYEQYF
. TRBJ1-2 TRBV14 . TGTGCCAGCAGCCAAGACGCAGGGGTAAACTATGGCTACACCTTC CASSQDAGVNYGYTF